Listed here is a single T cell receptor beta chain. Its antigen is undetermined. This sample was included in a study of beta chain features in type 1 diabetes. The junction had 5 bases not matched to a gene; V was cut back by 6 bases and J by 3 bases. CDR1 is SNHLY, CDR2 FYNNEI, per germline. CDR3 length: 13 residues. The sequenced template was cDNA made from the entire isolated RNA. The data were produced by immunoSEQ multiplex PCR, yet TCRdb's version contains in-frame clones alone and is incomplete. The sample lists around 300,000 clones; approximately 10% were seen once. Findings and limits, study-wide: Any HLA effect on TCRB rearrangement was left unresolved by small sub-analyses. Shorter TCRB CDR3s, moderately but significantly so, were found in Type 1 diabetes patients in all four CD4+ subsets.

Stem cell-like memory, regulatory, central memory and naive CD4+ cells were sorted via CD45RO/CCR7/CD25/CD127/CD95/CD27. The rearrangement uses TRBV2 and TRBJ2-7; 7 nucleotides align to TRBD1. The receptor was isolated from a woman aged 25 to 39 in good health. The material sequenced was naive CD4+ T cells from blood. The CDR3 sequence is CASSRDRGYEQYF. DNA for the CDR3: TGTGCCAGCAGCCGGGACAGAGGCTACGAGCAGTACTTC.